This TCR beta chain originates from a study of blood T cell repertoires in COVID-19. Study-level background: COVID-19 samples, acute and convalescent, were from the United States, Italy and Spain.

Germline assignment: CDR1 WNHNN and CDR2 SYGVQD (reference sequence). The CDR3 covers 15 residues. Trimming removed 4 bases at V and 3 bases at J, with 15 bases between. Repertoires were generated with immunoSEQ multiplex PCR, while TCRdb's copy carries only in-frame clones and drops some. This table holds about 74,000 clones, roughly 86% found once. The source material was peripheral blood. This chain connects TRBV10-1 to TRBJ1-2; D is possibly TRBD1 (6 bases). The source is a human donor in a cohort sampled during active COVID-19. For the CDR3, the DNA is TGCGCCAGCAGTGCAAGAGCAGGGGCATACTATGGCTACACCTTC. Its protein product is CASSARAGAYYGYTF.